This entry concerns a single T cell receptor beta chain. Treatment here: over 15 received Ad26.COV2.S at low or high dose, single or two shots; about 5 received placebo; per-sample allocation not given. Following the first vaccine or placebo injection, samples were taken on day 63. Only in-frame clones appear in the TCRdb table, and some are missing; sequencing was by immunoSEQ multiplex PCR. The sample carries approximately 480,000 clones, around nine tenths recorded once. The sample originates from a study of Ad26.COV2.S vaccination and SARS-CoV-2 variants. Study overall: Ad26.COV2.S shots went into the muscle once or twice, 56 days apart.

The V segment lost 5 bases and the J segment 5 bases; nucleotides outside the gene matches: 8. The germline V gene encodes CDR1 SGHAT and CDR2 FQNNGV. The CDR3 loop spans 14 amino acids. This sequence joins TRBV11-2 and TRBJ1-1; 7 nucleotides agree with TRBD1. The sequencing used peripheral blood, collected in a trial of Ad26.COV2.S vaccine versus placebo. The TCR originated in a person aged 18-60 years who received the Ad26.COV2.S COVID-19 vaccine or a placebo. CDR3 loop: CASSRTGLGTEAFF. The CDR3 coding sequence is TGTGCCAGCAGCCGGACAGGCCTCGGGACTGAAGCTTTCTTT.